This T cell receptor (beta chain) was obtained from a study of CD8 T cells in Susac syndrome. Reverse transcription of roughly 0.5 to 1 ug RNA used random hexamers. It was immunoSEQ multiplex PCR that amplified TCR beta CDR3 across 54 Vbeta and 13 Jbeta. TCRdb redid the calling of the immunoSEQ multiplex PCR reads with MiXCR, one entry per CDR3 protein. The table records around 140,000 distinct CDR3 sequences, over 75% of them present only once. Those who served as multiple sclerosis controls were treatment-naive patients with stable or active relapsing-remitting disease. After removal of 8 bases from V and 5 bases from J, the junction contained 9 bases not matched to a gene. The CDR3 extends over 13 amino acids. Germline V gives CDR1 MNHEY, CDR2 SMNVEV (reference sequence).

This sequence joins TRBV27 and TRBJ2-7; 7 bases line up with TRBD1. The sample comprised CD8+ T cells from PBMCs. The sequence derives from a human donor with multiple sclerosis. The CDR3 loop reads CASGTTGWDEQYF. The CDR3 DNA is TGTGCCAGCGGAACGACAGGGTGGGACGAGCAGTACTTC.